This TCR beta chain was captured in a study of T cell responses to AZD1222 COVID-19 vaccine. Combined were second doses at about 4 or about 12 weeks. Profiled with immunoSEQ multiplex PCR; TCRdb holds only in-frame clones, not every one. The sample lists 150,000 to 250,000 clones; approximately 91% were seen once. This CDR3 has 19 residues. Germline CDR1 and CDR2: SGHDN and FVKESK. Trimming removed 2 bases from V and 0 bases from J; junction bases left unmatched: 8. The sequenced sample was peripheral blood, obtained 28 days after the second AZD1222 dose. This TCR derives from an adult who received the AZD1222 COVID-19 vaccine. The V gene is TRBV14, the J gene TRBJ2-6, with TRBD1 matching over 9 bases. The CDR3 spells CASSQNPGQGNSGANVLTF. CDR3 nucleotides: TGTGCCAGCAGCCAAAATCCGGGACAGGGAAACTCTGGGGCCAACGTCCTGACTTTC.